The rows below give T cell receptor beta chains drawn from one sample of a study of shared clonotypes between healthy human individuals. The repertoire was sequenced with immunoSEQ multiplex PCR; TCRdb's copy has only in-frame clones and lacks some. The profile shows over 2,000,000 clones, around 93% of them singletons. The sample taken for sequencing was naive CD8+ T cells from PBMCs. The receptors were gathered from a man in his late teens or twenties in good health. Some clones in this sample may be carry-over from other donors' samples. The CDR3 runs from the conserved cysteine through the conserved F or W. D genes are given only for firm matches. Where a row states a size, it is once, few, many or the class of an expanded clone; other rows omit it.

D | J | V | size | CDR3 | DNA
. | TRBJ2-7 | TRBV7-9 | . | CASSPGPHYEQYF | TGTGCCAGCAGCCCAGGGCCCCACTACGAGCAGTACTTC
. | TRBJ2-5 | TRBV18 | . | CASSPFAQLRIANEETQYF | TGTGCCAGCTCACCATTTGCCCAGCTTCGAATAGCTAATGAAGAGACCCAGTACTTC
. | TRBJ1-4 | TRBV7-8 | . | CASSAGGGRLTNEKLFF | TGTGCCAGCAGCGCCGGAGGGGGGCGCCTGACTAATGAAAAACTGTTTTTT
. | TRBJ1-3 | TRBV2 | few | CASSERGSSGNTIYF | TGTGCCAGCAGTGAACGGGGGAGCTCTGGAAACACCATATATTTT
TRBD1 | TRBJ2-7 | TRBV27 | . | CASSSPGQGTYEQYF | TGTGCCAGCAGTTCACCGGGACAGGGTACCTACGAGCAGTACTTC
TRBD1 | TRBJ1-3 | TRBV4-3 | . | CASSQDYGQGGDTIYF | TGCGCCAGCAGCCAAGATTACGGACAGGGGGGAGACACCATATATTTT
. | TRBJ2-7 | TRBV28 | . | CASRWIRGSYEQYF | TGTGCCAGCAGATGGATAAGGGGTTCCTACGAGCAGTACTTC
TRBD1 | TRBJ2-7 | TRBV5-1 | . | CASSGTGSPYEQYF | TGCGCCAGCTCCGGGACAGGTTCCCCCTACGAGCAGTACTTC
TRBD1 | TRBJ1-2 | TRBV4-3 | . | CASSQSFDREGKANYGYTF | TGCGCCAGCAGCCAATCCTTCGACAGGGAGGGGAAAGCTAACTATGGCTACACCTTC
. | TRBJ2-2 | TRBV5-1 | . | CASSLGRTGELFF | TGCGCCAGCAGCTTGGGTCGTACCGGGGAGCTGTTTTTT
TRBD2 | TRBJ2-1 | TRBV13 | . | CASSFASGRSYNEQFF | TGTGCCAGCAGCTTTGCTAGCGGACGCTCCTACAATGAGCAGTTCTTC
TRBD1 | TRBJ2-1 | TRBV6-5 | . | CASSYSRTGLNEQFF | TGTGCCAGCAGTTATTCTAGGACAGGGTTAAATGAGCAGTTCTTC
. | TRBJ2-5 | TRBV28 | . | CASDDGEETQYF | TGTGCCAGCGACGACGGGGAAGAGACCCAGTACTTC
TRBD2 | TRBJ2-2 | TRBV10-1 | . | CASSGPSGSGTPALNTGELFF | TGCGCCAGCAGTGGTCCTAGCGGGAGCGGGACCCCGGCACTAAACACCGGGGAGCTGTTTTTT
TRBD1 | TRBJ2-7 | TRBV18 | . | CASSPYTGGEQYF | TGTGCCAGCTCACCCTATACAGGGGGCGAGCAGTACTTC
. | TRBJ2-1 | TRBV4-1 | . | CASSPDFYNEQFF | TGCGCCAGCAGCCCCGACTTTTACAATGAGCAGTTCTTC
. | TRBJ2-5 | TRBV10-3 | . | CAIRPALQETQYF | TGTGCCATCAGGCCGGCGCTCCAAGAGACCCAGTACTTC
. | TRBJ2-7 | TRBV30 | once | CAWSMGNYEQYF | TGTGCCTGGAGTATGGGGAACTACGAGCAGTACTTC
. | TRBJ2-7 | TRBV27 | . | CASSFGRASYEQYF | TGTGCCAGCAGTTTCGGCAGGGCCTCCTACGAGCAGTACTTC
TRBD1 | TRBJ1-1 | TRBV5-1 | . | CASSLDILQGGEAFF | TGCGCCAGCAGCTTGGATATCTTACAGGGGGGAGAAGCTTTCTTT
TRBD1 | TRBJ2-1 | TRBV6-5 | . | CASSSRQGVSNEQFF | TGTGCCAGCAGTTCTCGACAGGGTGTGAGCAATGAGCAGTTCTTC
TRBD1 | TRBJ2-7 | TRBV7-8 | . | CASSEGGQGNEQYF | TGTGCCAGCAGCGAAGGGGGACAGGGCAACGAGCAGTACTTC
. | TRBJ1-5 | TRBV18 | . | CASSPPYRPGRENQPQHF | TGTGCCAGCTCACCACCTTATAGGCCCGGACGCGAAAATCAGCCCCAGCATTTT
TRBD2 | TRBJ2-1 | TRBV28 | . | CASSPTSGGSSYNEQFF | TGTGCCAGCAGTCCGACTAGCGGGGGTAGCTCCTACAATGAGCAGTTCTTC
. | TRBJ2-1 | TRBV7-9 | few | CASSWAPNEQFF | TGTGCCAGCAGCTGGGCCCCCAATGAGCAGTTCTTC
. | TRBJ2-7 | TRBV10-3 | . | CAISEGAQTYEQYF | TGTGCCATCAGTGAGGGGGCGCAAACCTACGAGCAGTACTTC
TRBD1 | TRBJ1-4 | TRBV27 | . | CASSLDRGLEKLFF | TGTGCCAGCAGTTTAGACAGGGGGCTTGAAAAACTGTTTTTT